The source of this T cell receptor (beta chain) is a study of a mutant IDH1 vaccine in newly diagnosed glioma. Study as a whole: There were roughly 60% males and 37.5% females among treated patients, whose mean age was 40.4 years. Patients' prior therapy spanned radiotherapy, temozolomide, or both; most underwent both.

The protocol was immunoSEQ multiplex PCR, while the TCRdb copy is restricted to in-frame clones and leaves out a portion. The sample consists of more than 80,000 clones, roughly 80% of them appearing once. General study results and limits: With respect to changes in top peripheral T cell clonotypes, pseudoprogression seemed unrelated.

Germline-derived CDR1 and CDR2 are KGHSH and LQKENI. The V segment lost 2 bases and the J segment 6 bases; nucleotides outside the gene matches: 15. The CDR3 is made up of 18 amino acids. Comment on this clone: The antigen is unknown.

Described time point: baseline, week 1 (first vaccination visit). The treatment was: pre-vaccination baseline after standard-of-care therapy. New IDH1-mutant, ATRX-lost WHO grade 3 or 4 astrocytomas occurred in donors. Sequencing was performed on PBMCs, taken from a glioma patient treated with radiotherapy, temozolomide or both. The sequence came from a woman between 50 and 59 years old with glioma. The chain links TRBV18 to TRBJ1-5; 8 bases are shared with TRBD1. The CDR3 spells CASSPMNGQGGSFQPQHF. The CDR3 DNA reads as TGTGCCAGCTCACCAATGAATGGACAGGGTGGGAGTTTTCAGCCCCAGCATTTT. The full variable domain, with the rest looked up from reference TRBV18 and TRBJ1-5, is NAGVMQNPRHLVRRRGQEARLRCSPMKGHSHVYWYRQLPEEGLKFMVYLQKENIIDESGMPKERFSAEFPKEGPSILRIQQVVRGDSAAYFCASSPMNGQGGSFQPQHFGDGTRLSIL.